The clone carrying this TCR beta chain was seen a handful of times. V lost 8 bases to trimming and J lost 6 bases, with 14 bases between them. Germline loops: CDR1 SQVTM, CDR2 ANQGSEA. The length of the CDR3 is 11 residues. cDNA molecules carried unique molecular identifiers, and template switching added a universal primer site. TCRdb passed the 5' RACE reads through MiXCR, listing each CDR3 protein once. In the table there are about 690,000 distinct CDR3 sequences, roughly 20% of which are singletons. The sample is drawn from a study of identical twins. With no exceptions, donors were healthy Caucasians. Separately, the same data were catalogued under a study of T cells expressing NK-cell markers. As reported in that work: Sorted CD3+CD56-NKG2C+, CD3+CD56+NKG2C+ and CD3+CD56+NKG2C- T cells supplied the TCR beta repertoires.

The chain has TRBV29-1 and TRBJ2-7, with D unclear. This clonotype originated in a woman aged 18-35 years in good health. The sample was PBMCs. CDR3 loop: CSFGAMGEQYF. The CDR3, as DNA: TGCAGCTTCGGAGCGATGGGCGAGCAGTACTTC.